Below are 3 T cell receptor beta chains sequenced from a single sample in a study of siplizumab effects on memory and regulatory T cells (dated by TCRdb to the late 2010s). The protocol used for the library was the immunoSEQ multiplex PCR assay. As stored in TCRdb, this immuneACCESS dataset retains in-frame rearrangements with V and J assigned. A fraction of the clones does not appear; measured against another copy, unresolved V genes explain less than half of the discrepancy, and the remainder lacks a known reason. The sample table lists approximately 100,000 clones, 92% of them with a count of one. Approximately 0.66% of the sample is taken by the ten largest. The specimen was Tregs sorted from blood. The receptors were gathered from a human donor in good health.

V gene TRBV19 combines with J gene TRBJ2-5, with a weak D call TRBD2 (5 bases). CDR1 and CDR2 (germline): LNHDA, SQIVND (reference sequence). Trimming left V 1 base short and J 4 bases short, with 10 bases between. CDR3 length: 14 amino acids. As DNA, the CDR3 is TGTGCCAGTAGTATAGGTAGCGCAGCAGAGACCCAGTACTTC. It yields the protein CASSIGSAAETQYF.

This chain connects TRBV21-1 to TRBJ2-2. TRBV21-1 is a documented pseudogene. The CDR3 is made up of 18 amino acids. The CDR3 reads CASSKVSRTRLNTGELFF. The CDR3 DNA sequence: TGTGCCAGCAGCAAGGTATCTCGAACACGGCTGAACACCGGGGAGCTGTTTTTT.

The rearrangement uses TRBV28 and TRBJ2-7; possible D gene TRBD2, 6 bases. Germline CDR1 and CDR2: MDHEN and SYDVKM. The CDR3 extends over 14 amino acids. V was trimmed by 7 bases and J by 3 bases, leaving 16 bases between them. DNA of the CDR3: TGTGCCAGCAAGCTTAGGACTAACCTCTACGAGCAGTACTTC. Translated: CASKLRTNLYEQYF. Full variable domain (missing parts from reference TRBV28 and TRBJ2-7): DVKVTQSSRYLVKRTGEKVFLECVQDMDHENMFWYRQDPGLGLRLIYFSYDVKMKEKGDIPEGYSVSREKKERFSLILESASTNQTSMYLCASKLRTNLYEQYFGPGTRLTVT.